This TCR beta chain is drawn from a study of metastatic and nonmetastatic thyroid tumors. TCRdb ran MiXCR on the PCR reads. Of 84,000 or so clones in the sample, over 8.5% were seen once. This clone was detected many times. The V gene's germline CDR1 is SGHAT and CDR2 FQNNGV. The V gene end was trimmed by 5 bases and the J gene end by 7 bases; junction bases not matched to a gene: 4. CDR3 length: 13 residues. No treatment had been given to any patient before thyroid surgery. The gene calls are TRBV11-2 and TRBJ2-1, with 8 bases that match TRBD1. The sequence was collected from a female donor with papillary thyroid cancer or a benign thyroid nodule (not recorded which). Some clones in this sample may be carry-over from other donors' samples. Sequencing was carried out using blood. The CDR3 is CASSTDRGNEQFF. In nucleotides, the CDR3 is TGTGCCAGCAGCACCGACAGGGGAAATGAGCAGTTCTTC.